This T cell receptor beta chain is from a study of blood T cells in healthy people across ages. Primers used in a second PCR of roughly 6 to 12 cycles were a sample-barcoded 5' primer and a J-beta primer mix. TCRdb reanalysed the 5' RACE reads using MiXCR and keeps one entry per CDR3 protein. Counted here are about 1.7 million distinct CDR3 sequences, approximately 30% occurring once; the ten biggest clones make up less than 9.5%. The germline gives CDR1 MDHEN, CDR2 SYDVKM. Trimming cost V 7 bases and J 6 bases, with 15 bases left between them. The CDR3 runs to 13 residues. This TCR was sampled from a young woman in good health. The sequencing sample was made of blood. The chain uses TRBV28 and TRBJ1-1; D remains unclear. DNA of the CDR3: TGTGCCAGCAACTTCAACCGACCACCTGAAGCTTTCTTT. Its protein is CASNFNRPPEAFF.